The 21 T cell receptor beta chains below all came from one sample that was sequenced in a study of blood T cell repertoires in COVID-19. Measured with immunoSEQ multiplex PCR; TCRdb has only the in-frame clones, and not every one. Of over 150,000 clones in the sample, over 80% were seen once. Sequenced input: peripheral blood. The receptor source for this set is a woman aged 70 to 79 with COVID-19, enrolled during active disease.

The gene calls are TRBV2 and TRBJ2-1; D is unclear. V was clipped by 3 bases and J by 4 bases, with 4 bases between them. CDR3 length: 12 residues. Per germline, CDR1 SNHLY and CDR2 FYNNEI. This CDR3 is CASSDRYNEQFF. Here the CDR3 DNA reads TGTGCCAGCAGTGACAGATACAATGAGCAGTTCTTC.

Only one count was recorded for this clone. The rearrangement links TRBV3-1 (or the pseudogene TRBV3-2) to TRBJ2-7, with 11 bases fitting TRBD2. CDR3 length equals 15 residues. The trim removed 4 bases at V and 3 bases at J, leaving 5 bases unmatched. The germline V gene has CDR1 LGHDT and CDR2 YNNKEL (reference sequence). The CDR3 spells CASSPRLAGFYEQYF. In nucleotides, the CDR3 is TGTGCCAGCAGCCCTCGACTAGCGGGATTCTACGAGCAGTACTTC.

The J gene is TRBJ1-2, the V gene TRBV7-9; D possibly corresponds to TRBD1 (5 bases). CDR3 length equals 12 residues. V gave up 1 base and J gave up 5 bases, with 5 bases separating them. CDR1 is SEHNR, CDR2 FQNEAQ, per germline (reference sequence). The CDR3 sequence is CASSLEGYGYTF. The CDR3 coding sequence is TGTGCCAGCAGCTTAGAGGGGTATGGCTACACCTTC.

V usage is TRBV29-1 and J usage is TRBJ2-1, with D perhaps matching TRBD1 (6 bases). CDR1 SQVTM and CDR2 ANQGSEA come from the germline V gene. This CDR3 region has 13 residues. V lost 4 bases and J 3 bases, leaving 10 bases between the germline ends. CDR3 bases: TGCAGCGTTGCCACAGGGTTCTACAATGAGCAGTTCTTC. This gives the protein CSVATGFYNEQFF.

Notes on this clone: The same CDR3 arises from other DNA sequences in this sample as well. The V and J genes are TRBV9 and TRBJ2-5; 15 bases are a match to TRBD2. From germline, CDR1 is SGDLS and CDR2 YYNGEE. This CDR3 has 17 residues. The trim removed 2 bases at V and 2 bases at J, leaving 4 bases unmatched. The CDR3 loop reads CASSVGLAGGRQETQYF. CDR3 bases: TGTGCCAGCAGCGTGGGACTAGCGGGAGGACGGCAAGAGACCCAGTACTTC.

V and J are TRBV29-1 and TRBJ2-1; 14 bases are shared with TRBD2. This CDR3 is built from 14 residues. The V segment lost 8 bases and the J segment 6 bases; nucleotides outside the gene matches: 6. Looked up from germline, CDR1 is SQVTM and CDR2 is ANQGSEA. The CDR3, as DNA: TGCAGCTCCACGACTAGCGGGGGGGGCAATGAGCAGTTCTTC. Protein: CSSTTSGGGNEQFF.

The chain links TRBV5-4 to TRBJ2-7; tentatively, D is TRBD2 (6 bases). The length of the CDR3 is 17 residues. V lost 4 bases and J 5 bases, leaving 25 bases between the germline ends. The V gene's germline CDR1 is SGHNT and CDR2 YYREEE (reference sequence). The CDR3 nucleotides are TGTGCCAGCAGCCTAACACTGAAGCGGGTGGGCCCCGACGAGCAGTACTTC. Protein sequence: CASSLTLKRVGPDEQYF.

The chain couples TRBV29-1 to TRBJ1-1, with 8 nucleotides matching TRBD1. Losses at the gene ends were 5 bases for V and 1 base for J; bases not matched to a gene: 3. The CDR3 runs 13 residues. Germline V gene data show CDR1 as SQVTM and CDR2 as ANQGSEA. The CDR3 spells CSVSGGTNTEAFF. CDR3 coding DNA: TGCAGCGTTTCAGGGGGCACGAACACTGAAGCTTTCTTT.

The chain links TRBV6-2 or TRBV6-3 to TRBJ1-1; 8 bases are a match to TRBD1. The CDR3 contains 15 residues. Germline trimming cut 3 bases from V and 1 base from J; bases unmatched to any gene: 4. Germline V CDR1 and CDR2: MNHEY, SVGEGT. The CDR3: CASSYWTGPNTEAFF. DNA of the CDR3: TGTGCCAGCAGTTATTGGACAGGGCCGAACACTGAAGCTTTCTTT.

A single count supports this clone. Within the sample, other DNA sequences also encode this same CDR3. DNA for the CDR3: TGCGCCAGCTCTCTGTACTCTGGGGCCAACGTCCTGACTTTC. Its protein product is CASSLYSGANVLTF. V and J are TRBV5-1 and TRBJ2-6; no clear D gene. V was clipped by 7 bases and J by 0 bases, with 8 bases between them. This CDR3 has 14 residues. Germline V lookup: CDR1 SGHRS, CDR2 YFSETQ.

The chain uses TRBV7-6 and TRBJ2-1, with 7 positions matching TRBD2. The CDR3 is 17 residues long. Trimming took 5 bases from V and 5 from J; bases not matched to a gene: 15. Germline CDR1 and CDR2: SGHVS and FNYEAQ. CDR3 residues: CASSAGGSRAVNNEQFF. The DNA for the CDR3 is TGTGCCAGCAGCGCCGGGGGGTCGAGAGCGGTTAACAATGAGCAGTTCTTC.

V gene TRBV10-2 combines with J gene TRBJ2-3, with 7 bases matching TRBD1. Trimming at V came to 8 bases and at J to 2 bases, leaving 7 bases not matched to a gene. Germline CDR1 reads WSHSY; CDR2 reads SAAADI. The CDR3 contains 14 residues. CDR3 residues: CASGDRKVTDTQYF. The CDR3 DNA reads as TGCGCCAGCGGGGACAGAAAGGTCACAGATACGCAGTATTTT.

The sample holds one count of this clone. The rearrangement joins TRBV18 to TRBJ2-5, with D tentatively TRBD2 (5 bases). This CDR3 is built from 13 residues. Germline assignment: CDR1 KGHSH and CDR2 LQKENI. Trimming took off 6 bases at V and 5 bases at J, with 13 bases between the two ends. The CDR3: CASSFGVAETQYF. Written as DNA, the CDR3 is TGTGCCAGCTCCTTCGGGGTTGCGGAGACCCAGTACTTC.

The chain combines TRBV6-5 with TRBJ1-1; TRBD1 matches at 8 bases. This CDR3 has 15 amino acids. J gave up 2 bases and V 10 bases, and 12 bases lay outside the gene matches. Germline V gene data show CDR1 as MNHEY and CDR2 as SVGAGI. CDR3 in DNA: TGTGCCACCCTAGGACAGGGTTTATTCAACACTGAAGCTTTCTTT. Residues: CATLGQGLFNTEAFF.

DNA for the CDR3: TGTGCCAGCTCACCACAGGACAGGTGGAACACCGGGGAGCTGTTTTTT. Its protein is CASSPQDRWNTGELFF. The V call is TRBV18, the J call TRBJ2-2; the match to TRBD1 covers 7 bases. This CDR3 has 16 residues. With 1 base clipped from V and 1 base from J, the junction kept 3 bases outside the gene matches. Germline V gives CDR1 KGHSH, CDR2 LQKENI.

This clone has just one count. The chain recombines TRBV19 with TRBJ1-2, with D unclear. This CDR3 is built from 14 residues. Germline CDR1 reads LNHDA; CDR2 reads SQIVND (reference sequence). V lost 1 base and J 8 bases, leaving 14 bases between the germline ends. The CDR3 spells CASSIANPSRGYTF. As DNA, the CDR3 is TGTGCCAGTAGTATAGCGAACCCATCGCGGGGCTACACCTTC.

This rearrangement joins TRBV19 to TRBJ2-7, with 7 bases identical to TRBD1. The CDR3 is 14 amino acids. The junction had 5 bases not matched to a gene; V was cut back by 4 bases and J by 2 bases. Per germline, CDR1 LNHDA and CDR2 SQIVND (reference sequence). Here the CDR3 DNA reads TGTGCCAGTAGTACCCTAGGGACAGCCTACGAGCAGTACTTC. Protein sequence: CASSTLGTAYEQYF.

The chain couples TRBV7-2 to TRBJ1-4; 7 bases align to TRBD1. The CDR3 consists of 15 residues. Germline assignment: CDR1 SGHTA and CDR2 FQGNSA. Losses at the gene ends were 4 bases for V and 3 bases for J; bases not matched to a gene: 5. The CDR3 nucleotides are TGTGCCAGCAGCTCAGGGGGGCTGCCTAATGAAAAACTGTTTTTT. As protein: CASSSGGLPNEKLFF.

J is TRBJ2-1 and V is TRBV20-1; 9 bases map to TRBD2. J was trimmed by 4 bases and V by 3 bases; bases with no gene match: 10. This CDR3 has 16 residues. Per germline, CDR1 DFQATT and CDR2 SNEGSKA (reference sequence). The CDR3 sequence: CSASSYSGSNYNEQFF. CDR3 sequence (DNA): TGCAGTGCTAGTTCCTATAGCGGGAGTAATTACAATGAGCAGTTCTTC.

The chain joins TRBV30 to TRBJ1-4; 10 nucleotides align to TRBD1. The CDR3 sequence is 18 residues long. J gave up 1 base and V 1 base, and 9 bases lay outside the gene matches. The germline gives CDR1 GTSNPN, CDR2 SVGIG (reference sequence). DNA for the CDR3: TGTGCCTGGAGTGGAGGGACAGGGGTTATCGGAACTAATGAAAAACTGTTTTTT. Amino acid sequence: CAWSGGTGVIGTNEKLFF.

The chain combines TRBV12-3 or TRBV12-4 with TRBJ2-7; TRBD1 is a possible D gene (6 bases). This CDR3 region has 13 residues. V was clipped by 5 bases and J by 1 base, with 9 bases between them. The chain's CDR3 is CASSLTGSYEQYF. As DNA, the CDR3 is TGTGCCAGCAGTCTAACAGGGTCCTACGAGCAGTACTTC.